This TCR beta chain was recovered during a study of a mutant IDH1 vaccine in newly diagnosed glioma. Study background: At weeks 1, 3, 5, 7, 11, 15, 19 and 23, patients received a vaccination, eight in all. Vaccine dosing followed radiotherapy by 4-6 weeks, or accompanied temozolomide cycles.

As concerns this clone: Its antigen remains unknown.

Noted time point: week 23, last vaccination. What each vaccine dose contained was 300 ug of mutant IDH1 20-mer peptide, accompanied by topical imiquimod. Sequenced by immunoSEQ multiplex PCR; TCRdb stores in-frame clones only, minus some. Of about 65,000 clones listed, approximately 81% are singletons. Germline CDR1 MNHEY, CDR2 SVGAGI. This CDR3 is built from 14 residues. J was trimmed by 1 base and V by 5 bases; bases with no gene match: 2. The receptor was derived from a man aged 30-40 years with glioma. This chain uses TRBV6-5 with TRBJ1-1, with 9 positions matching TRBD1. The source was PBMCs, collected from a glioma patient whose treatment included an IDH1 peptide vaccine. CDR3 loop: CASSRQGENTEAFF. The CDR3 nucleotides are TGTGCCAGCAGTAGACAGGGGGAGAACACTGAAGCTTTCTTT.